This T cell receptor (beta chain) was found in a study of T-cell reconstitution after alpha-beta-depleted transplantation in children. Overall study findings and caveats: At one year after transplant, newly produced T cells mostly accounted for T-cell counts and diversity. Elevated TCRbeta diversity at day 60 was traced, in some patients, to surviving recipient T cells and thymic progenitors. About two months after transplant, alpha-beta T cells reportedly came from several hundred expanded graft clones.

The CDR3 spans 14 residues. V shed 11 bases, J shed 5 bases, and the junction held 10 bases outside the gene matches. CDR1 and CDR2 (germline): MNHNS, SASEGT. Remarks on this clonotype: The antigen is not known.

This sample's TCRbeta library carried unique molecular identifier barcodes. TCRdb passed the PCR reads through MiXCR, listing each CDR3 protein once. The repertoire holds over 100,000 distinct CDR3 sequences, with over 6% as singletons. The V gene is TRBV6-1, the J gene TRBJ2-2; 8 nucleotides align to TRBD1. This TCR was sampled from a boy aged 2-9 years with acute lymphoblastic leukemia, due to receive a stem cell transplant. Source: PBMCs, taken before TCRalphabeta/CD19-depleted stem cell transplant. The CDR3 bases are TGTGCCGCCCGTCTGGACAGGGTAACCGGGGAGCTGTTTTTT. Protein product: CAARLDRVTGELFF.